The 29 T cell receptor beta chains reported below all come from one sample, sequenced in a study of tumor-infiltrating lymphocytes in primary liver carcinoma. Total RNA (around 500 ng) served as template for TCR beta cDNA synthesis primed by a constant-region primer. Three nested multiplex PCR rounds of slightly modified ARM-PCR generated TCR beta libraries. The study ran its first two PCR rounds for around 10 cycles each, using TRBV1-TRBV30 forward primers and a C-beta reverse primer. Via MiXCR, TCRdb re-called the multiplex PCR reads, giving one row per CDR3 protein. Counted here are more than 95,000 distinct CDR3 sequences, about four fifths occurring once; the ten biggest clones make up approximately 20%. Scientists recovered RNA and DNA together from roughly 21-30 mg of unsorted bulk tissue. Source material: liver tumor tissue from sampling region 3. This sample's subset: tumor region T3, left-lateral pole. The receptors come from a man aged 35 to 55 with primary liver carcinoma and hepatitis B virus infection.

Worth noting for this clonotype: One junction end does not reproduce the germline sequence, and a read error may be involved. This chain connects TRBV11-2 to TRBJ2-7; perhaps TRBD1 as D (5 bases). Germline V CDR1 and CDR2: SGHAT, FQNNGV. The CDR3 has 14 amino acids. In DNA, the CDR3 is TGTACCAGCAGCCCTAACAGGAACTCCTACGAACAGTACTTC. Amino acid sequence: CTSSPNRNSYEQYF.

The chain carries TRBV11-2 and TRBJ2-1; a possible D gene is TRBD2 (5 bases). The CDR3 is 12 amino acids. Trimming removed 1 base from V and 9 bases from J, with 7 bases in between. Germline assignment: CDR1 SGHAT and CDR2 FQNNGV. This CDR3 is CASSLGGSEQFF. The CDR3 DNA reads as TGTGCCAGCAGCTTAGGTGGGAGTGAGCAGTTCTTC.

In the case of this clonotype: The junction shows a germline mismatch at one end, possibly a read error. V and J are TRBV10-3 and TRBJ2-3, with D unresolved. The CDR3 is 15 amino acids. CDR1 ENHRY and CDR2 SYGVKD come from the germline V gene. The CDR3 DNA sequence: TGTGCCAACAGTGAAGCGATCGGGTACACAGATACGCAGTATTTT. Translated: CANSEAIGYTDTQYF.

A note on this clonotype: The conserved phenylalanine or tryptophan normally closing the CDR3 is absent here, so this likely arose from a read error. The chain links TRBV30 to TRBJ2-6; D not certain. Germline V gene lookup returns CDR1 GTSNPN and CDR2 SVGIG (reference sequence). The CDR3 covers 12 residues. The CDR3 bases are TGTGCCCTCCTCTCTGGGGTCAACGTCCTGACTATC. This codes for CALLSGVNVLTI.

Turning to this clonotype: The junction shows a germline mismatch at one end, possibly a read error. The CDR3 nucleotides read TGTGCCAGCAGTTTGGCGGGGGGGACTCAGGATACGCGGTATTTT. Translating it yields CASSLAGGTQDTRYF. This chain links TRBV28 with TRBJ2-3; 9 positions match TRBD2. This CDR3 is built from 15 residues. The germline gives CDR1 MDHEN, CDR2 SYDVKM.

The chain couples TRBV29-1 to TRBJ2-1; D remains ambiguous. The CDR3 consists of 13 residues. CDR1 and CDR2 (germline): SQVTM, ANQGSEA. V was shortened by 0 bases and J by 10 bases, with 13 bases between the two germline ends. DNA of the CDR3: TGCAGCGTTGAAGACCCCTATAACAGCGAGCAGTTCTTC. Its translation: CSVEDPYNSEQFF.

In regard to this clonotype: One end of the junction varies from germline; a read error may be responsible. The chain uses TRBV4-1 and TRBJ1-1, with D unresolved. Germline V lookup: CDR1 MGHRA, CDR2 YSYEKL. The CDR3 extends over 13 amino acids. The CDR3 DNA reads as TGCGCCAGCAACCAAGGGTCGGTCACTGAAACTTTCTTT. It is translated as CASNQGSVTETFF.

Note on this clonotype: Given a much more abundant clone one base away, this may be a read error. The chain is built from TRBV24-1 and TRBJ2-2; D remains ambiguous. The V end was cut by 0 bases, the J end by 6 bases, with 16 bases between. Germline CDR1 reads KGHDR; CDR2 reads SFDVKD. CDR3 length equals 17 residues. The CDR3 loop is CATSDLVVDDGPGELFF. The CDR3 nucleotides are TGTGCCACCAGTGATTTGGTGGTTGATGATGGGCCCGGGGAGCTGTTTTTT.

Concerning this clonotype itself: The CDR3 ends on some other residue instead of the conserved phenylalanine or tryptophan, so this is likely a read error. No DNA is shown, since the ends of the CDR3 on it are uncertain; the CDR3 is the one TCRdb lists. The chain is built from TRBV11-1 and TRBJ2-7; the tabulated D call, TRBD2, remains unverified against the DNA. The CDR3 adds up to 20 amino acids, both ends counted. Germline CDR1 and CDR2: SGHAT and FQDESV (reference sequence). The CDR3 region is CASSLREGRTSGLSSYDQYL.

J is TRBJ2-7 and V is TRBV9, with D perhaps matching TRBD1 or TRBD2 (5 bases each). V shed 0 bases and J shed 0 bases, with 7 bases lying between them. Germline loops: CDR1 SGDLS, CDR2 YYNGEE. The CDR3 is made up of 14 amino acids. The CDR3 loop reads CASSVGGSSYEQYF. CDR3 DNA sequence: TGTGCCAGCAGCGTAGGGGGGAGCTCCTACGAGCAGTACTTC. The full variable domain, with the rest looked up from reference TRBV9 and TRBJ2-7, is DSGVTQTPKHLITATGQRVTLRCSPRSGDLSVYWYQQSLDQGLQFLIQYYNGEERAKGNILERFSAQQFPDLHSELNLSSLELGDSALYFCASSVGGSSYEQYFGPGTRLTVT.

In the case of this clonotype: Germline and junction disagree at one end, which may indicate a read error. This CDR3 reads CSVLDSEQSF. CDR3 coding DNA: TGCAGCGTTCTTGACAGTGAGCAGTCATTC. This chain uses TRBV29-1 with TRBJ2-1; a possible D gene is TRBD1 (5 bases). Germline CDR1 and CDR2: SQVTM and ANQGSEA. The CDR3 consists of 10 residues.

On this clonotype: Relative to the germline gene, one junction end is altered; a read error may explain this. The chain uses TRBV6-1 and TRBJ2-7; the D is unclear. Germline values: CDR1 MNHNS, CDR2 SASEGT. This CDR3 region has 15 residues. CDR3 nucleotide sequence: TGTGCCAGTAGTGTTGGAACGGTGGGCTCCTACAAGCAGTACTTC. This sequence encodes CASSVGTVGSYKQYF.

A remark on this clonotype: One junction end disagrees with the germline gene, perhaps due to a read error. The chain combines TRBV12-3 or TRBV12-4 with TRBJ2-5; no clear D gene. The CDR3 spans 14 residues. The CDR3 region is CACSPFVGEETQYF. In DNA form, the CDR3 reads TGTGCCTGCAGTCCCTTTGTGGGTGAAGAGACTCAGTACTTC.

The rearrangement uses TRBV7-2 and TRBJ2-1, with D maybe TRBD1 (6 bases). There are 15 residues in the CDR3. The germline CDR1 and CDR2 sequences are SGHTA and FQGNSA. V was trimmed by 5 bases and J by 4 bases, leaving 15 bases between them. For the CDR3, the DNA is TGTGCCAGCAGCGTGGGACAAGCGAGATACAATGAGCAGTTCTTC. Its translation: CASSVGQARYNEQFF. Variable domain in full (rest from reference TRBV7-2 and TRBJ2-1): GAGVSQSPSNKVTEKGKDVELRCDPISGHTALYWYRQSLGQGLEFLIYFQGNSAPDKSGLPSDRFSAERTGGSVSTLTIQRTQQEDSAVYLCASSVGQARYNEQFFGPGTRLTVL.

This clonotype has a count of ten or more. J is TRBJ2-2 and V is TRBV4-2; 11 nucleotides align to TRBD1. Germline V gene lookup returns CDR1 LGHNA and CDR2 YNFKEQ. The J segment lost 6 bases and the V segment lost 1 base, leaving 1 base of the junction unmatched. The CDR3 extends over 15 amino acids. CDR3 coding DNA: TGTGCCAGCAGCCAAGGGACAGGGGGCGCCGGGGAGCTGTTTTTT. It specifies CASSQGTGGAGELFF.

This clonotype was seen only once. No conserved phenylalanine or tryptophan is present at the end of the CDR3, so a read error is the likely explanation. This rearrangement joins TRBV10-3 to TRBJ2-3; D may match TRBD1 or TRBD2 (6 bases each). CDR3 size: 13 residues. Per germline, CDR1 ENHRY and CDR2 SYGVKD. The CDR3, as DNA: TGTGCTGGAGGGGGACGGGGGTCAGATACGCAGTATTTA. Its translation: CAGGGRGSDTQYL.

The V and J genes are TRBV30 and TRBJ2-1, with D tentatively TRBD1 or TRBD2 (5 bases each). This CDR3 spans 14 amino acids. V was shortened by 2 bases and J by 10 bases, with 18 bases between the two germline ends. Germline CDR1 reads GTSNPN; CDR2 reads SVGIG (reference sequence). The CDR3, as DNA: TGTGCCTGGAGTAATGGGGACCACCTAACGGAGCAGTTCTTC. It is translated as CAWSNGDHLTEQFF.

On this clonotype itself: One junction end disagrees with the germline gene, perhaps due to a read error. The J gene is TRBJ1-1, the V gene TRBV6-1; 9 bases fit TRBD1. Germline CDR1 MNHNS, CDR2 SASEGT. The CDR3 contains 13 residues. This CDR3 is CASPRTGDTEGFF. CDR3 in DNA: TGTGCCAGCCCCAGGACAGGGGACACTGAAGGTTTCTTT.

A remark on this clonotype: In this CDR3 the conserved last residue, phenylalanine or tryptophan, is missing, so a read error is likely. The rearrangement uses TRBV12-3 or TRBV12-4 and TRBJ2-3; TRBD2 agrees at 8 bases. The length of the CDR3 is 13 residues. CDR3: CASSTSGTDTQYL. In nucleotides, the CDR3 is TGTGCCAGCAGTACTAGCGGCACAGACACGCAGTATCTT.

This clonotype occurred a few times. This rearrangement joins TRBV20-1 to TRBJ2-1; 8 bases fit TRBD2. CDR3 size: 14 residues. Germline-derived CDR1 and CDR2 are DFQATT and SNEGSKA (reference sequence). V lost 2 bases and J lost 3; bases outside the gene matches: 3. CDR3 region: CSARSGGNYNEQFF. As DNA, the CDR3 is TGCAGTGCTAGAAGCGGGGGCAACTACAATGAGCAGTTCTTC.

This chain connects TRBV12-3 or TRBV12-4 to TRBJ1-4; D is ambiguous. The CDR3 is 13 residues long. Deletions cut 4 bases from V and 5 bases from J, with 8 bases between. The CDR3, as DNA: TGTGCCAGCAGTTCGTTGGGGAATGAAAAACTGTTTTTT. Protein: CASSSLGNEKLFF.

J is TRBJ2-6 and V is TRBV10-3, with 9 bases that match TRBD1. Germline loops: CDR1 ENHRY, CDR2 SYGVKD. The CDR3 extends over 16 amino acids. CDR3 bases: TGTGCTATCGGGGGACAGGGAGCCTCTGGGACCGACGTCCTGACTTTC. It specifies CAIGGQGASGTDVLTF.

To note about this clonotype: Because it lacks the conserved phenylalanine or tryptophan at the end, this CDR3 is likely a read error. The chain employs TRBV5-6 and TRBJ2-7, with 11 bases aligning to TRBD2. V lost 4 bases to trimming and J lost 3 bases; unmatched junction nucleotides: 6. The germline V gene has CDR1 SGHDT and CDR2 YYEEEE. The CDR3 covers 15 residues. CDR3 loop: CASSQTSGNLYEQYS. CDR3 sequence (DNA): TGTGCCAGCAGCCAGACTAGCGGGAACCTCTACGAGCAGTACTCC.

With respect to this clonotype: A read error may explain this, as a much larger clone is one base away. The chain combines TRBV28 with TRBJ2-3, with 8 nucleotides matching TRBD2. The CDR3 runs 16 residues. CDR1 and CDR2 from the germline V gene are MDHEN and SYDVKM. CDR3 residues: CASSKGVSLAEDTRYF. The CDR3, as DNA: TGTGCCAGCAGTAAGGGGGTATCACTAGCGGAAGATACGCGGTATTTT. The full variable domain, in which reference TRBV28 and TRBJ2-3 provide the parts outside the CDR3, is DVKVTQSSRYLVKRTGEKVFLECVQDMDHENMFWYRQDPGLGLRLIYFSYDVKMKEKGDIPEGYSVSREKKERFSLILESASTNQTSMYLCASSKGVSLAEDTRYFGPGTRLTVL.

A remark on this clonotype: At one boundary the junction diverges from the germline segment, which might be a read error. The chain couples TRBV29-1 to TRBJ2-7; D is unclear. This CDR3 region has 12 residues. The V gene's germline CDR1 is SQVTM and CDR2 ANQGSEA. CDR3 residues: CIVVSPTYEQYF. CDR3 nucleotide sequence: TGCATCGTTGTGTCACCCACCTATGAGCAGTACTTC.

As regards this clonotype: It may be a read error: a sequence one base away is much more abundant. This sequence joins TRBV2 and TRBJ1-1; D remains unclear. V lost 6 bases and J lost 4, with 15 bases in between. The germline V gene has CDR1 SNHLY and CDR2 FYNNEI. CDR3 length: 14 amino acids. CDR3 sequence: CASRILGGSTEAFF. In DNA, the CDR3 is TGTGCCAGCAGGATACTCGGTGGTAGCACTGAAGCTTTCTTT.

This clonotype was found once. CDR3 nucleotides: TGCAGTCCCTTTCAGGGGGGGGAGACTGAAGCTTTCTTT. This gives the protein CSPFQGGETEAFF. The chain uses TRBV29-1 and TRBJ1-1; 7 bases agree with TRBD1. Germline CDR1 SQVTM, CDR2 ANQGSEA. The CDR3 has 13 amino acids.

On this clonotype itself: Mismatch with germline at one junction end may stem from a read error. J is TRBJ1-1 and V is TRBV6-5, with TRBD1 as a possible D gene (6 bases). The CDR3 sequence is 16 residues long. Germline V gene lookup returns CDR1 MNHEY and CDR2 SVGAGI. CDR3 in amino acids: CASSWGTRGMNTKASF. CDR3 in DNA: TGTGCCAGCAGTTGGGGGACAAGGGGGATGAACACTAAAGCTTCCTTT.

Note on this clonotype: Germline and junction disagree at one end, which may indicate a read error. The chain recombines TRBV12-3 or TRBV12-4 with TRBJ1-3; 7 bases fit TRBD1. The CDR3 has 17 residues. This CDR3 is CTSSLKGQQFFGNTTYF. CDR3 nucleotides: TGTACCAGCAGTTTAAAGGGACAGCAATTTTTTGGAAACACCACATATTTT.